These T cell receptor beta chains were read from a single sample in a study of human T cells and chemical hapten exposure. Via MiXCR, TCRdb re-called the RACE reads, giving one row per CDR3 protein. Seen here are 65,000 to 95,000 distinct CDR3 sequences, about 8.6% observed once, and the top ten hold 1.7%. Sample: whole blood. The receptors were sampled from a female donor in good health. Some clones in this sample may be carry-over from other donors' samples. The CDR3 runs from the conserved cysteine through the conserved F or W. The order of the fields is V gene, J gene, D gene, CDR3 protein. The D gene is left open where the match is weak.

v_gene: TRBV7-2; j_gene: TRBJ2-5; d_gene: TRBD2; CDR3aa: CASSWSGGQETQYF
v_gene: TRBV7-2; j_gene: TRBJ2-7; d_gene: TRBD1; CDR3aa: CASSFLLGQIYEQYF
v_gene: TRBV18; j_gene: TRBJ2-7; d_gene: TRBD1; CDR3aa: CASSPPGQGGFYEQYF
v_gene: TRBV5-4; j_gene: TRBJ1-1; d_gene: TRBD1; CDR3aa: CASSSRTGGGNTEAFF
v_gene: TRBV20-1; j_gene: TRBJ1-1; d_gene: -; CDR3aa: CSARELSGRGAFF
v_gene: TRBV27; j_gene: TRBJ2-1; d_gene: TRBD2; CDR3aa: CASTFLAGVNEQFF
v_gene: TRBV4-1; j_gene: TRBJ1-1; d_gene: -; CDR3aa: CASARSSNTEAFF
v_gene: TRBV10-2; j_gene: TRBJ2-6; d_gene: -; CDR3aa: CASSDPGSGANVLTF
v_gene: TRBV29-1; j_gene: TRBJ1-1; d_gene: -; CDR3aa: CSVGRTRSTEAFF
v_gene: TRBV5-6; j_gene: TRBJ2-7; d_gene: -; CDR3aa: CASSSPAYEQYF
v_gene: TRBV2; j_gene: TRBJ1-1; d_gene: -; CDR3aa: CASTQRLSRQNTEAFF
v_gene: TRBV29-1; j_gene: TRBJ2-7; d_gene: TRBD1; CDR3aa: CSVKRDSRAYEQYF
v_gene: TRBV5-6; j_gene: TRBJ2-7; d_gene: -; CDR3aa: CASSGSGRGLGEQYF
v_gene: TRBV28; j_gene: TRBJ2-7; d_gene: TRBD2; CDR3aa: CASSPLGRGGTYEQYF
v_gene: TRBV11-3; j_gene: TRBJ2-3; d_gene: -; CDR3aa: CASSLATGSGTDTQYF
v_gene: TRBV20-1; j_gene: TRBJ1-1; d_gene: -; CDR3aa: CSARAGCNTEAFF
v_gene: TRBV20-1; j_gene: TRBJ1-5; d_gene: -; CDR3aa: CSALVLQVNQPQHF
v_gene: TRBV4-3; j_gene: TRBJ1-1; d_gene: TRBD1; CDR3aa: CASSQRGGAGSGEAFF
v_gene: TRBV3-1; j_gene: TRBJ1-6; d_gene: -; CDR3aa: CASSQWDVLNSPLHF
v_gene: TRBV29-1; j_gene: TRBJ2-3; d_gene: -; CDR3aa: CSERLPGTDTQYF
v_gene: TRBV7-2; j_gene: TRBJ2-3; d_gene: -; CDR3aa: CASSLRGAPTDTQYF
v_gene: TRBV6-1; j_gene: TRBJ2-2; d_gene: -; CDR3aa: CASSESETGELFF
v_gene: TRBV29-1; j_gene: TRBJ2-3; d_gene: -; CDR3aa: CSVDSLIEKSTDTQYF
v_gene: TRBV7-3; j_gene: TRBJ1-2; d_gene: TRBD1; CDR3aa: CASSLYPGGLMDYGYTF
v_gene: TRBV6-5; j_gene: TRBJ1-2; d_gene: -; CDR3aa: CASSVGTVPQVDGYTF
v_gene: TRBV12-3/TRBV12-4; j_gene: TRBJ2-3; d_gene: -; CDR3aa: CASSFPADNPGPAPDTQYF
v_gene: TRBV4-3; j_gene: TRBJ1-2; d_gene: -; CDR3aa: CASGSGQQLNYGYTF
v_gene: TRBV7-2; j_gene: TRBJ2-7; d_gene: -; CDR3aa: CASSLGRPRYEQYF
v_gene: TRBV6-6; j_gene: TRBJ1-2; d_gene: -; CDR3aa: CASSYARGGSLGYTF
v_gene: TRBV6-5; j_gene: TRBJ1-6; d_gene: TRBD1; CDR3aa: CASSYSRSLGTAKGSPLHF
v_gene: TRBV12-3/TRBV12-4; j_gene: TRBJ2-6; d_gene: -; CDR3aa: CASSLVSTVLTF
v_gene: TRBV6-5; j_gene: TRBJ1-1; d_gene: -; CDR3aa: CASSYSGPGTEAFF
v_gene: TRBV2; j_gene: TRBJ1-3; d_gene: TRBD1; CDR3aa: CASSVRQGRFSGNTIYF
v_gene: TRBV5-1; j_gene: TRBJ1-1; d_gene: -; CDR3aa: CASSLTQGTAEAFF
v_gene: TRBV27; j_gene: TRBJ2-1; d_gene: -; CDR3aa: CASSSPTSSSYNEQFF
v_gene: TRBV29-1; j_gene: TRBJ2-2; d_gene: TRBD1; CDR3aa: CSVIQGAEAGELFF
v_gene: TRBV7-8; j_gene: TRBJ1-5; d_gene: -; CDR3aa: CASSLARVRLQPQHF
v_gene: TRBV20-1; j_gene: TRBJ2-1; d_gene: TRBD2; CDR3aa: CSASSSSGVDLRNYDEQFF
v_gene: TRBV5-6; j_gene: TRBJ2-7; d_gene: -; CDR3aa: CASSPPGEWGYEQYF
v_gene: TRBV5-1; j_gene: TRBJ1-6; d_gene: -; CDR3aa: CASSPGTHNSPLHF
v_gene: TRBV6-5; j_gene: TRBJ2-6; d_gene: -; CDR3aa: CASSYSGLGRSSGANVLTF
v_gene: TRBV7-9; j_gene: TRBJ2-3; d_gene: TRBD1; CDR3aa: CASSSQGPPDTQYF
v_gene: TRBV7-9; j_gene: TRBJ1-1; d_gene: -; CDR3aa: CASSPQAGNTEAFF
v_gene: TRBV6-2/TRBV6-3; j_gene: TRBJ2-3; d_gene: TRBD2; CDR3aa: CASSYSAGVLDTQYF
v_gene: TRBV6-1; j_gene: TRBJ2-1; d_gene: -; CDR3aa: CASSRDGRNEQFF
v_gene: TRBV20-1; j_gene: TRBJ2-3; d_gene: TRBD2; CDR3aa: CSAHLAGGPDTQYF
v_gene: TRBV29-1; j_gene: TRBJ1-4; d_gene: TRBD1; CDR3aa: CSVEDWTGHELGLFF
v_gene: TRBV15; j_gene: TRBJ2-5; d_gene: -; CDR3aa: CATSRDISQETQYF
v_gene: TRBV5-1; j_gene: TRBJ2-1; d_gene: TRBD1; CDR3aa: CASSPGQGASYNEQFF
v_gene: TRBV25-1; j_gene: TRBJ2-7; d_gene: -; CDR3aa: CASPPAQQGVEQYF
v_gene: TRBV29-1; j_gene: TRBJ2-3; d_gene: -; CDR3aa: CSVERGWEDTQYF
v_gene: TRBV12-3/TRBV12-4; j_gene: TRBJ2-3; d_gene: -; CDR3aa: CASRHTGYTDTQYF
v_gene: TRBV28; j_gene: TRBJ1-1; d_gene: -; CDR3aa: CASSHIRGGTEAFF
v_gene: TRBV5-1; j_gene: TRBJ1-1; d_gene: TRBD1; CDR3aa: CASRDRGPNTEAFF
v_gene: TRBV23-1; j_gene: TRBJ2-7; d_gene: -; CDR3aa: CASSLSTWRTITAYEQYF
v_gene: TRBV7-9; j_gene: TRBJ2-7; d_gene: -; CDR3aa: CASSLARGYSYEQYF
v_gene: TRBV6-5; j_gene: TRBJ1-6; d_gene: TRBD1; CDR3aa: CASSYAGTGDSPLHF